This T cell receptor beta chain was captured in a study of T cells in Graves' hyperthyroidism and ophthalmopathy. Study-wide results and limits: In the analysis, a 13 V-J model separated ophthalmopathy from stable hyperthyroidism. Clonotypes that were expanded in thyroid above 0.001 mostly appeared in blood too. Model-based prediction identified ophthalmopathy a median about 6 months prior to its onset.

No ophthalmopathy progression within 18 months constituted stable Graves' hyperthyroidism. With 4 bases clipped from V and 10 bases from J, the junction kept 9 bases outside the gene matches. In germline, CDR1 is LGHDT, CDR2 YNNKEL (reference sequence). The CDR3 runs 14 residues. This clonotype was detected ten times or more. Antigen unknown. TCR beta CDR3 regions were amplified from RNA. HTBI primers drove first-round RT-PCR of the TCR CDR3. MiXCR was run by TCRdb on the multiplex PCR reads, yielding one entry per CDR3 protein. The table includes 370,000 or so distinct CDR3 sequences, roughly 25% detected once.

The origin of this receptor is a man aged 45-65 years with Graves' hyperthyroidism. The V call is TRBV3-1, the J call TRBJ2-1, with 8 bases matching TRBD2. The sequenced material came from blood. The CDR3 DNA sequence: TGTGCCAGCAGCCGACGGGGAGCGGGAGTGGAGCAGTTCTTC. It is translated as CASSRRGAGVEQFF.